The clone carrying this T cell receptor beta chain was seen ten or more times. The CDR3 contains 14 residues. With 0 bases removed from V and 9 bases from J, the gap between germline ends came to 12 bases. Germline assignment: CDR1 SGHTA and CDR2 FQGNSA. These data are taken from a study of CD8 T cells in ankylosing spondylitis. TCRdb ran MiXCR on the 5' RACE reads and lists one entry per CDR3 protein. The table records a few hundred thousand distinct CDR3 sequences, 8% to 11% of them present only once. The TCR sequence derives from a male donor with ankylosing spondylitis or in good health (not recorded which). Specimen: blood, either unsorted or a sorted T cell fraction (not recorded which). The chain is built from TRBV7-2 and TRBJ2-1; no clear D gene. The CDR3 protein is CASSLALTPVEQFF. The CDR3 bases are TGTGCCAGCAGCTTAGCGCTAACGCCGGTTGAGCAGTTCTTC.